The clone carrying this T cell receptor (beta chain) was found many times. The antigen is unknown. With the read ending 3 residues before the CDR3 end, the germline J gene is used to fill in that end. The data derive from a study of T cell clonality in common variable immunodeficiency. The repertoire was sequenced with immunoSEQ multiplex PCR; TCRdb's copy has only in-frame clones and lacks some. This repertoire holds 35,000 or so clones, and none appear only once. Trimming left V 5 bases short and J 0 bases short, with 8 bases between. From germline, CDR1 is MNHEY and CDR2 SVGEGT. The CDR3 totals 13 residues. Study-wide results and limits: T cell subpopulation sequencing would be needed to explain CVID clonality.

The material sequenced was peripheral blood mononuclear cells. This chain uses TRBV6-2 or TRBV6-3 with TRBJ2-7, with TRBD2 as a possible D gene (6 bases). The receptor comes from a person between 18 and 75 years old in good health. Partial CDR3 DNA: TGTGCCAGCAGTGGGGGGAGCTCCTACGAG. This encodes CASSGGSSYE. The complete CDR3 sequence is CASSGGSSYEQYF.